These 22 T cell receptor beta chains came from one sample sequenced in a study of CD8+ T cells in alopecia areata. Sequencing used cDNA as its template, made by extracting RNA and reverse transcribing it. Sequenced by immunoSEQ multiplex PCR; TCRdb stores in-frame clones only, minus some. The sample yields about 110,000 clones, approximately 50% seen once. The sample was NKG2D-low CD8+ T cells sorted from blood. The receptor source for this set is a human donor with alopecia areata.

CDR3 amino acids: CSVEDLSGTGDNEQFF. CDR3 sequence (DNA): TGCAGCGTTGAAGATCTTTCTGGGACAGGGGACAATGAGCAGTTCTTC. This chain joins TRBV29-1 and TRBJ2-1, with 10 bases fitting TRBD1. CDR1 is SQVTM and CDR2 is ANQGSEA in the germline V gene. Germline trimming cut 0 bases from V and 5 bases from J; bases unmatched to any gene: 7. There are 16 residues in the CDR3.

The CDR3 DNA reads TGTGCCAGCAGCTTAGAGGGACTATCCGATGAGCAGTTCTTC. Translated: CASSLEGLSDEQFF. V usage is TRBV13 and J usage is TRBJ2-1, with 7 bases aligning to TRBD2. This CDR3 is built from 14 residues. Germline V gives CDR1 PRHDT, CDR2 FYEKMQ (reference sequence). V lost 1 base, J lost 8 bases, and 5 bases stayed unmatched. Based on the CDR3 plus reference TRBV13 and TRBJ2-1, the full variable domain is AAGVIQSPRHLIKEKRETATLKCYPIPRHDTVYWYQQGPGQDPQFLISFYEKMQSDKGSIPDRFSAQQFSDYHSELNMSSLELGDSALYFCASSLEGLSDEQFFGPGTRLTVL.

This chain connects TRBV5-6 to TRBJ2-1; D is possibly TRBD2 (5 bases). Germline V gene data show CDR1 as SGHDT and CDR2 as YYEEEE. V lost 0 bases to trimming and J lost 0 bases, with 7 bases between them. The CDR3 has 15 residues. The CDR3 loop reads CASSLAGNSYNEQFF. CDR3 DNA sequence: TGTGCCAGCAGCTTGGCCGGGAACTCCTACAATGAGCAGTTCTTC.

V is TRBV27 and J is TRBJ2-1; 7 nucleotides align to TRBD1. This CDR3 spans 13 amino acids. J gave up 10 bases and V 5 bases, and 8 bases lay outside the gene matches. Germline V gene lookup returns CDR1 MNHEY and CDR2 SMNVEV (reference sequence). The CDR3 DNA follows: TGTGCCAGCAGTCTCTCTGGACAGGTGGAGCAGTTCTTC. Protein sequence: CASSLSGQVEQFF.

The rearrangement uses TRBV27 and TRBJ2-4; D may correspond to TRBD1 or TRBD2 (5 bases each). The CDR3 is 13 amino acids. V gave up 5 bases and J gave up 10 bases, with 15 bases separating them. Looked up from germline, CDR1 is MNHEY and CDR2 is SMNVEV (reference sequence). The CDR3 reads CASSLSRDAIQYF. Written as DNA, the CDR3 is TGTGCCAGCAGTCTCAGCCGGGACGCTATTCAGTACTTC.

The J gene is TRBJ2-2, the V gene TRBV30; D may be TRBD2 (7 bases). The CDR3 spans 14 residues. Trimming shortened V by 0 bases and J by 6 bases, and 11 bases separated the two germline ends. The germline gives CDR1 GTSNPN, CDR2 SVGIG (reference sequence). The CDR3 region has the DNA TGTGCCTGGAGTGTGGGGGCGGGAGCCGGGGAGCTGTTTTTT. Translated, it gives CAWSVGAGAGELFF.

The CDR3 sequence: CASSLVTALRNEQFF. CDR3 bases: TGCGCCAGCAGCTTGGTGACTGCACTACGGAATGAGCAGTTCTTC. The rearrangement uses TRBV5-1 and TRBJ2-1; D is ambiguous. V dropped 0 bases and J dropped 7 bases, with 14 bases sitting between them. The germline CDR1 and CDR2 sequences are SGHRS and YFSETQ. The CDR3 is 15 residues long.

J is TRBJ1-2 and V is TRBV6-5; 8 bases fit TRBD1. Germline V CDR1 and CDR2: MNHEY, SVGAGI. J lost 6 bases, V lost 0 bases, and 6 bases had no gene match. The CDR3 is 15 amino acids. The CDR3 coding sequence is TGTGCCAGCAGTTACTCCCGGACAGGGAACAATGGCTACACCTTC. Protein: CASSYSRTGNNGYTF.

A single count supports this clone. The genes are TRBV11-2 and TRBJ2-1, with a possible D match to TRBD2 (5 bases). Germline V CDR1 and CDR2: SGHAT, FQNNGV. V lost 0 bases and J lost 0, with 6 bases in between. This CDR3 is built from 15 residues. CDR3 sequence reads: CASSLEGSSYNEQFF. The CDR3 region has the DNA TGTGCCAGCAGCTTAGAGGGGAGCTCCTACAATGAGCAGTTCTTC.

This clone was counted a few times. The chain carries TRBV7-9 and TRBJ1-2; D remains unclear. V was pared by 5 bases and J by 5 bases, with 15 bases between. The germline V gene encodes CDR1 SEHNR and CDR2 FQNEAQ (reference sequence). This CDR3 region has 14 residues. The CDR3 DNA follows: TGTGCCAGCAGCCCCGTTCTGCTCAGATATGGCTACACCTTC. The encoded protein is CASSPVLLRYGYTF.

The chain is built from TRBV29-1 and TRBJ1-2; no clear D. With 6 bases removed from V and 5 bases from J, the gap between germline ends came to 16 bases. CDR1 and CDR2 from the germline V gene are SQVTM and ANQGSEA. There are 13 residues in the CDR3. The DNA of the CDR3 is TGCAGCGTCGACCAAGGTTTTGGGTATGGCTACACCTTC. Translated, it gives CSVDQGFGYGYTF.

The chain recombines TRBV6-5 with TRBJ1-2; no clear D. Germline V lookup: CDR1 MNHEY, CDR2 SVGAGI. This CDR3 is built from 13 residues. The germline V and J ends were trimmed by 5 bases and 8 bases, with 15 bases remaining between them. The CDR3 spells CASSQGRPGGYTF. The CDR3, as DNA: TGTGCCAGCAGTCAAGGACGTCCGGGCGGCTACACCTTC.

V usage is TRBV9 and J usage is TRBJ2-7, with 7 bases lining up with TRBD1. The CDR3 is made up of 15 amino acids. Germline CDR1 SGDLS, CDR2 YYNGEE. V lost 3 bases, J lost 0 bases, and 6 bases stayed unmatched. CDR3: CASSETGLTSYEQYF. The CDR3 DNA reads TGTGCCAGCAGCGAGACAGGGCTCACCTCCTACGAGCAGTACTTC. The variable domain in full, with the rest retrieved from reference TRBV9 and TRBJ2-7, is DSGVTQTPKHLITATGQRVTLRCSPRSGDLSVYWYQQSLDQGLQFLIQYYNGEERAKGNILERFSAQQFPDLHSELNLSSLELGDSALYFCASSETGLTSYEQYFGPGTRLTVT.

This clone came up a few times. V usage is TRBV19 and J usage is TRBJ1-5; D ambiguous. Germline CDR1 reads LNHDA; CDR2 reads SQIVND (reference sequence). The CDR3 has 12 residues. V was trimmed by 6 bases and J by 10 bases, leaving 13 bases between them. CDR3 bases: TGTGCCAGTAGCCCCAGTCGCGAACCCCAGCATTTT. This gives the protein CASSPSREPQHF. Full variable domain (missing parts from reference TRBV19 and TRBJ1-5): DGGITQSPKYLFRKEGQNVTLSCEQNLNHDAMYWYRQDPGQGLRLIYYSQIVNDFQKGDIAEGYSVSREKKESFPLTVTSAQKNPTAFYLCASSPSREPQHFGDGTRLSIL.

The J gene is TRBJ1-1, the V gene TRBV4-1; 10 bases align to TRBD1. In germline, CDR1 is MGHRA, CDR2 YSYEKL. V was clipped by 5 bases and J by 7 bases; unmatched bases: 10. The CDR3 totals 15 residues. Written as DNA, the CDR3 is TGCGCCAGCAGCTACAGATTCGACAGGGGGCTTGAAGCTTTCTTT. Residues: CASSYRFDRGLEAFF.

In its sample, this clone was seen a few times. The chain uses TRBV7-9 and TRBJ1-1; a weak D match, TRBD1 (6 bases). Per the germline V gene, CDR1 is SEHNR and CDR2 is FQNEAQ (reference sequence). Trimming took 10 bases from V and 1 from J, leaving 19 bases between them. The CDR3 loop spans 15 amino acids. CDR3 nucleotide sequence: TGTGCCACCAAGGCGGGGGGCGAGGGGAACACTGAAGCTTTCTTT. Its protein is CATKAGGEGNTEAFF.

Concerning this clone: Since the CDR3 does not end with the conserved phenylalanine or tryptophan, this likely comes from a read error. The chain has TRBV5-4 and TRBJ2-7, with TRBD1 as a possible D gene (6 bases). The germline gives CDR1 SGHNT, CDR2 YYREEE (reference sequence). The CDR3 length is 14 residues. Trimming cost V 4 bases and J 2 bases, with 13 bases left between them. The CDR3 spells CASSTGTVPYEQYL. The CDR3 nucleotides read TGTGCCAGCAGCACAGGGACGGTCCCCTACGAGCAGTACCTC.

This rearrangement joins TRBV28 to TRBJ2-5; D remains ambiguous. The CDR3 is 16 residues long. From germline, CDR1 is MDHEN and CDR2 SYDVKM. V gave up 6 bases and J gave up 5 bases, with 22 bases separating them. CDR3 nucleotides: TGTGCCAGCAGCAACCCGGTTTCGGACCCGGCGGAGACCCAGTACTTC. Its protein is CASSNPVSDPAETQYF.

The genes are TRBV4-1 and TRBJ1-5, with D perhaps TRBD1 (6 bases). V was trimmed by 0 bases and J by 6 bases, leaving 9 bases between them. The CDR3 extends over 14 amino acids. Germline V gives CDR1 MGHRA, CDR2 YSYEKL. Here the CDR3 DNA reads TGCGCCAGCAGCCAAGAAACAGGGTTTCAGCCCCAGCATTTT. Translating it yields CASSQETGFQPQHF.

A few counts support this clone. J is TRBJ2-5 and V is TRBV27, with unresolved D. V lost 5 bases and J lost 6, with 13 bases in between. The CDR3 totals 13 residues. From germline, CDR1 is MNHEY and CDR2 SMNVEV (reference sequence). CDR3 in DNA: TGTGCCAGCAGTCCCCAGGTCCGGCAGACCCAGTACTTC. It translates to CASSPQVRQTQYF.

The chain employs TRBV28 and TRBJ2-7; D perhaps matches TRBD2 (5 bases). CDR3 length: 15 residues. Germline V gene lookup returns CDR1 MDHEN and CDR2 SYDVKM. V lost 6 bases and J lost 2, with 17 bases in between. CDR3 sequence (DNA): TGTGCCAGCAGCCTCCCCCGGGAAGGCCCCTACGAGCAGTACTTC. Translation: CASSLPREGPYEQYF.

The chain has TRBV6-5 and TRBJ1-5, with a tentative D call TRBD1 (5 bases). The CDR3 is 15 residues long. V lost 6 bases, J lost 2 bases, and 14 bases lay in between. Germline loops: CDR1 MNHEY, CDR2 SVGAGI. The CDR3 DNA follows: TGTGCCAGCAGCCAGGACACGAGGGGCAATCAGCCCCAGCATTTT. Amino acid sequence: CASSQDTRGNQPQHF.